The present entry profiles one TCR beta chain with its context. Its matching antigen is unknown. The CDR3 is made up of 14 amino acids. Germline trimming cut 7 bases from V and 7 bases from J; bases unmatched to any gene: 5. Germline V gene lookup returns CDR1 MDHEN and CDR2 SYDVKM. The data originate from a study of OX40 agonist ivuxolimab in advanced cancers. Findings and limits, study-wide: Determination of antigen specificity was not performed for the expanded peripheral T cells. Certain nonresponders additionally had low normalized T-cell clonal expansion.

Samples were taken at baseline and on day 1 of cycles 4 and 7. Profiled with immunoSEQ multiplex PCR; TCRdb holds only in-frame clones, not every one. The profile shows about 77,000 clones, 90% of them singletons. The starting material was CD4+ or CD8+ T cells sorted from blood, obtained in a trial of the OX40 agonist ivuxolimab. This chain links TRBV28 with TRBJ1-6; 9 bases align to TRBD1. This sequence was found in an adult with an advanced solid tumor such as melanoma, head and neck, liver or kidney cancer. CDR3 sequence: CASKRDRENSPLHF. CDR3 DNA sequence: TGTGCCAGCAAAAGGGACAGGGAAAATTCACCCCTCCACTTT.